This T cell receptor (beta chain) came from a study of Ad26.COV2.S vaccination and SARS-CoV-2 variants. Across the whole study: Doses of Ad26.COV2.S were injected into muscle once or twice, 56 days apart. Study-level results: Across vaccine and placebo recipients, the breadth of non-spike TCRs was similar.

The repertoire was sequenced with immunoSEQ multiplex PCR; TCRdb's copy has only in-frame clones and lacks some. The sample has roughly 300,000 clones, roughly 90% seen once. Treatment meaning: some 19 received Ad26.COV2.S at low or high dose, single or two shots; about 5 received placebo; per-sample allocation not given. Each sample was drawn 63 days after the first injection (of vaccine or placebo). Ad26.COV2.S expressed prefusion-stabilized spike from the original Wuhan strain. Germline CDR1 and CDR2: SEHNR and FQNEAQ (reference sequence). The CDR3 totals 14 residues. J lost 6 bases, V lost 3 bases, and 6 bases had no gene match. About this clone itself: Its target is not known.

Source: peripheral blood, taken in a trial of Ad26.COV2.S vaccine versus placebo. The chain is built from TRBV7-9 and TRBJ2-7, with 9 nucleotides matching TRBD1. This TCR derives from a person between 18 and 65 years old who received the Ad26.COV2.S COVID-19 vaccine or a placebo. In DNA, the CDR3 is TGTGCCAGCAGCTTCCTACAGGGGGCAGGCGAGCAGTACTTC. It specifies CASSFLQGAGEQYF. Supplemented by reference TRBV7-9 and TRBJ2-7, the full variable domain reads DTGVSQNPRHKITKRGQNVTFRCDPISEHNRLYWYRQTLGQGPEFLTYFQNEAQLEKSRLLSDRFSAERPKGSFSTLEIQRTEQGDSAMYLCASSFLQGAGEQYFGPGTRLTVT.